The 30 T cell receptor beta chains listed next were all sequenced from one sample in a study of T cells in Graves' hyperthyroidism and ophthalmopathy. RNA transcripts were the template for amplifying TCR beta CDR3 regions. Primed by the HTBI set, a first-round RT-PCR was run on the TCR CDR3. TCRdb passed the multiplex PCR reads through MiXCR, listing each CDR3 protein once. The data hold around 290,000 distinct CDR3 sequences, with 13% observed a single time. Specimen: blood. These TCRs come from a woman in her thirties with Graves' hyperthyroidism that later progressed to Graves' ophthalmopathy.

This clonotype appeared many times. The gene calls are TRBV5-1 and TRBJ2-3; D may be TRBD1 or TRBD2 (5 bases each). V was pared by 0 bases and J by 4 bases, with 12 bases between. The CDR3 is 15 residues long. Germline V CDR1 and CDR2: SGHRS, YFSETQ. The CDR3 loop reads CASSLDPGQSDTQYF. CDR3 sequence (DNA): TGCGCCAGCAGCTTGGATCCGGGGCAGTCAGATACGCAGTATTTT.

This clonotype came up many times. The rearrangement joins TRBV11-2 to TRBJ2-7; D perhaps matches TRBD1 (6 bases). The CDR3 sequence is 15 residues long. V shed 0 bases and J shed 6 bases, with 15 bases lying between them. Germline CDR1 reads SGHAT; CDR2 reads FQNNGV. The CDR3 reads CASSLEPQGYSEQYF. Here the CDR3 DNA reads TGTGCCAGCAGCTTAGAACCCCAGGGGTACTCCGAGCAGTACTTC.

This clonotype was observed a few times. The CDR3 spells CATGSSYNEQFF. As DNA, the CDR3 is TGCGCCACCGGGAGCTCCTACAATGAGCAGTTCTTC. The V gene is TRBV10-1, the J gene TRBJ2-1; D is perhaps TRBD2 (6 bases). V gave up 10 bases and J gave up 0 bases, with 7 bases separating them. The CDR3 contains 12 residues. Germline lookup yields CDR1 WNHNN and CDR2 SYGVQD (reference sequence).

This clonotype was detected many times. The V call is TRBV18, the J call TRBJ2-4; D perhaps matches TRBD1 (5 bases). Germline lookup yields CDR1 KGHSH and CDR2 LQKENI. The CDR3 totals 16 residues. Trimming stripped 3 bases from V and 1 base from J, with 13 bases between. CDR3 in amino acids: CASSPGQGSAKNIQYF. CDR3 DNA: TGTGCCAGCTCACCCGGTCAGGGATCGGCCAAAAACATTCAGTACTTC.

There are many counts of this clonotype. This chain joins TRBV30 and TRBJ2-7; D might be TRBD1 or TRBD2, each matching 6 bases. The germline V and J ends were trimmed by 0 bases and 4 bases, with 10 bases remaining between them. The CDR3 spans 13 residues. Germline values: CDR1 GTSNPN, CDR2 SVGIG (reference sequence). Written as DNA, the CDR3 is TGTGCCTGGAGTGTAGGAGGGGGTTACGAGCAGTACTTC. It yields the protein CAWSVGGGYEQYF.

At least ten counts were recorded for this clonotype. The chain links TRBV24-1 to TRBJ2-7; D uncertain. This CDR3 is built from 13 residues. V gave up 2 bases and J gave up 6 bases, with 10 bases separating them. Germline V gene data show CDR1 as KGHDR and CDR2 as SFDVKD. CDR3 DNA sequence: TGTGCCACCAGTGATTCGACCTCCGGCGAGCAGTACTTC. It specifies CATSDSTSGEQYF.

The table lists this clonotype with many counts. This chain uses TRBV6-6 with TRBJ2-1; 8 bases match TRBD2. Germline CDR1 reads MNHNY; CDR2 reads SVGAGI (reference sequence). The CDR3 loop spans 19 amino acids. Unmatched junction bases numbered 10, after V lost 0 bases and J lost 0 bases. The CDR3: CASSYSRASGRSSYNEQFF. The CDR3 bases are TGTGCCAGCAGTTACTCGAGGGCTAGCGGGCGGAGCTCCTACAATGAGCAGTTCTTC.

This clonotype was observed a few times. A read error is possible here, since a much larger clone lies one base away. This chain joins TRBV20-1 and TRBJ2-3; perhaps TRBD2 as D (6 bases). Trimming took 0 bases from V and 2 from J, leaving 12 bases between them. CDR1 is DFQATT, CDR2 SNEGSKA, per germline (reference sequence). There are 15 residues in the CDR3. CDR3 protein: CSARDHRGSTDTQYF. The CDR3 DNA reads TGCAGTGCTAGAGATCATCGGGGGTCCACAGATACGCAGTATTTT.

This sequence joins TRBV28 and TRBJ2-1; TRBD2 agrees at 14 bases. Germline V CDR1 and CDR2: MDHEN, SYDVKM. The CDR3 runs to 16 residues. V lost 7 bases and J lost 6; bases outside the gene matches: 8. CDR3 sequence: CASMGGTSGSVNEQFF. The CDR3 DNA reads as TGTGCCAGCATGGGGGGGACTAGCGGGAGTGTCAATGAGCAGTTCTTC. Full variable domain (remainder filled in from reference TRBV28 and TRBJ2-1): DVKVTQSSRYLVKRTGEKVFLECVQDMDHENMFWYRQDPGLGLRLIYFSYDVKMKEKGDIPEGYSVSREKKERFSLILESASTNQTSMYLCASMGGTSGSVNEQFFGPGTRLTVL.

Concerning this clonotype: An end of the junction differs from the germline gene, which may be a read error. This chain joins TRBV27 and TRBJ2-1; 10 bases map to TRBD1. From germline, CDR1 is MNHEY and CDR2 SMNVEV (reference sequence). This CDR3 has 16 amino acids. The DNA of the CDR3 is TGTGCCCGCAGTTTAGGGGACAGGGGATTTTACAATGAGCAGTTCTTC. It encodes CARSLGDRGFYNEQFF.

This clonotype was seen many times. The chain is built from TRBV28 and TRBJ2-7; D is unclear. The V gene's germline CDR1 is MDHEN and CDR2 SYDVKM. The CDR3 sequence is 13 residues long. V lost 5 bases and J 2 bases, leaving 10 bases between the germline ends. The DNA for the CDR3 is TGTGCCAGCAGTGAGTACTTGACCTACGAGCAGTACTTC. Protein: CASSEYLTYEQYF.

This clonotype was counted at least ten times. The chain's CDR3 is CASSLRQGEEKLFF. Here the CDR3 DNA reads TGTGCCAGCAGCTTAAGACAGGGCGAAGAAAAACTGTTTTTT. This rearrangement joins TRBV7-2 to TRBJ1-4, with 7 bases fitting TRBD1. V shed 2 bases and J 8 bases; nucleotides not matched to a gene: 5. The CDR3 spans 14 residues. The germline CDR1 and CDR2 sequences are SGHTA and FQGNSA.

Ten or more counts support this clonotype. This chain links TRBV7-2 with TRBJ1-5; D might be TRBD1 (6 bases). CDR1 SGHTA and CDR2 FQGNSA come from the germline V gene. V dropped 3 bases and J dropped 4 bases, with 7 bases sitting between them. The CDR3 totals 13 residues. As DNA, the CDR3 is TGTGCCAGCAGCTTCGGACAGAATCAGCCCCAGCATTTT. Translated: CASSFGQNQPQHF. The full variable domain, its missing parts supplied by reference TRBV7-2 and TRBJ1-5, is GAGVSQSPSNKVTEKGKDVELRCDPISGHTALYWYRQSLGQGLEFLIYFQGNSAPDKSGLPSDRFSAERTGGSVSTLTIQRTQQEDSAVYLCASSFGQNQPQHFGDGTRLSIL.

This clonotype was seen at least ten times. CDR3 sequence reads: CASSSSLQGIYEQYF. Here the CDR3 DNA reads TGTGCCAGCAGCTCGTCGTTACAGGGGATCTACGAGCAGTACTTC. The chain links TRBV5-5 to TRBJ2-7; 7 bases are shared with TRBD1. The ends lost 3 bases at V and 3 bases at J; junction bases unmatched: 9. Germline loops: CDR1 SGHKS, CDR2 YYEKEE (reference sequence). CDR3 size: 15 residues.

The sample holds a few counts of this clonotype. The chain couples TRBV20-1 to TRBJ2-7, with D maybe TRBD2 (6 bases). V dropped 6 bases and J dropped 4 bases, with 19 bases sitting between them. CDR1 is DFQATT and CDR2 is SNEGSKA in the germline V gene (reference sequence). The CDR3 is 14 residues long. CDR3 bases: TGCAGTGCCCCCCCCGCTAGCGTTCAATACGAGCAGTACTTC. This sequence encodes CSAPPASVQYEQYF.

This clonotype was counted at least ten times. The chain uses TRBV6-2 or TRBV6-3 and TRBJ2-7; the match to TRBD2 covers 7 bases. Trimming cost V 6 bases and J 3 bases; bases outside gene matches: 20. This CDR3 is built from 18 residues. The germline V gene has CDR1 MNHEY and CDR2 SVGEGT. The CDR3 sequence is CASSSGGWGGTPDYEQYF. The CDR3 DNA reads as TGTGCCAGCAGCTCGGGAGGATGGGGGGGGACCCCTGACTACGAGCAGTACTTC.

This clonotype occurred many times. V gene TRBV3-1 combines with J gene TRBJ2-1; no firm D call. The V end lost 8 bases, the J end lost 5 bases, and 4 bases lay between the germline ends. Germline V lookup: CDR1 LGHDT, CDR2 YNNKEL (reference sequence). This CDR3 has 10 amino acids. The CDR3 sequence: CASGHNEQFF. The CDR3 nucleotides read TGTGCCAGCGGGCACAATGAGCAGTTCTTC.

This clonotype was picked up many times. The DNA of the CDR3 is TGTGCCAGCAGCTTAGCGGAGGTCTACCTAGCGGACCAAGAGACCCAGTACTTC. It encodes CASSLAEVYLADQETQYF. The chain couples TRBV7-2 to TRBJ2-5; TRBD2 matches 7 bases. CDR1 and CDR2 (germline): SGHTA, FQGNSA. The CDR3 covers 18 residues. Unmatched junction bases numbered 10, after V lost 0 bases and J lost 0 bases.

This clonotype occurred many times. The chain joins TRBV6-1 to TRBJ1-1; the D gene is possibly TRBD1 (5 bases). CDR1 and CDR2 from the germline V gene are MNHNS and SASEGT. Trimming shortened V by 10 bases and J by 0 bases, and 15 bases separated the two germline ends. The CDR3 has 14 residues. The CDR3 bases are TGTGCCACAAAGCCGGGGGGGGTGAACACTGAAGCTTTCTTT. This gives the protein CATKPGGVNTEAFF.

This clonotype was recorded at least ten times. This chain joins TRBV20-1 and TRBJ2-5; the D gene is possibly TRBD1 (5 bases). This CDR3 is built from 14 residues. Trimming took 5 bases from V and 5 from J, leaving 18 bases between them. Germline V gene sequence: CDR1 DFQATT, CDR2 SNEGSKA (reference sequence). CDR3 DNA: TGCAGTGCTCCACAAAACCAGGGTCGGGAGACCCAGTACTTC. This encodes CSAPQNQGRETQYF.

The J gene is TRBJ2-1, the V gene TRBV18, with D possibly matching TRBD2 (6 bases). This CDR3 contains 15 residues. The V end was cut by 3 bases, the J end by 6 bases, with 15 bases between. Germline CDR1 reads KGHSH; CDR2 reads LQKENI. The CDR3 sequence is CASSPSAGQINEQFF. CDR3 nucleotide sequence: TGTGCCAGCTCACCTTCGGCGGGGCAGATCAATGAGCAGTTCTTC.

This clonotype was picked up many times. The chain has TRBV20-1 and TRBJ2-1; a possible D gene is TRBD2 (6 bases). Trimming took 6 bases from V and 3 from J, leaving 15 bases between them. Germline V gives CDR1 DFQATT, CDR2 SNEGSKA (reference sequence). The CDR3 has 14 residues. For the CDR3, the DNA is TGCAGTGCGACTAGGATGGGGGGCTACAATGAGCAGTTCTTC. Its translation is CSATRMGGYNEQFF.

This clonotype was seen a handful of times. CDR3 coding DNA: TGCAGCGTTTCGTCCGGAGCTGGAAACACCATATATTTT. Amino acid sequence: CSVSSGAGNTIYF. The V call is TRBV29-1, the J call TRBJ1-3; D uncertain. V was clipped by 5 bases and J by 2 bases, with 10 bases between them. Looked up from germline, CDR1 is SQVTM and CDR2 is ANQGSEA. The CDR3 sequence is 13 residues long.

This clonotype was counted at least ten times. The J gene is TRBJ2-7, the V gene TRBV20-1; 10 nucleotides agree with TRBD2. Germline V gives CDR1 DFQATT, CDR2 SNEGSKA (reference sequence). The CDR3 sequence is 13 residues long. Trimming removed 7 bases from V and 3 bases from J; junction bases left unmatched: 6. CDR3 DNA: TGCAGTGTCGACAGCGGGAGGGTCTACGAGCAGTACTTC. This translates into CSVDSGRVYEQYF.

The rearrangement joins TRBV10-3 to TRBJ2-7; possible D gene TRBD1, 7 bases. In germline, CDR1 is ENHRY, CDR2 SYGVKD. Trimming took off 7 bases at V and 6 bases at J, with 19 bases between the two ends. The CDR3 consists of 14 residues. The CDR3 nucleotides read TGTGCCATCACTCCCAGGGGGGTGAACTCCGAGCAGTACTTC. Translated: CAITPRGVNSEQYF.

There are many counts of this clonotype. This chain connects TRBV7-9 to TRBJ2-7; 9 nucleotides align to TRBD1. CDR1 and CDR2 (germline): SEHNR, FQNEAQ (reference sequence). The CDR3 has 14 residues. V dropped 4 bases and J dropped 1; count of bases not matched to a gene: 2. The CDR3 DNA sequence: TGTGCCAGCAGCTCCGGGACAGGGTCCTACGAGCAGTACTTC. Protein: CASSSGTGSYEQYF.

Points on this clonotype: A much larger clone sits a single nucleotide away, making a read error possible. This chain uses TRBV3-1 with TRBJ1-1, with D uncertain. This CDR3 spans 15 amino acids. Between the trimmed V and J ends, which lost 5 bases and 4 bases, there was a span of 17 bases. CDR1 and CDR2 (germline): LGHDT, YNNKEL (reference sequence). CDR3 DNA sequence: TGTGCCAGCAGCAAACCCGAGTTTTGGGGCACTGAAGCTTTCTTT. Its translation is CASSKPEFWGTEAFF. The variable domain in full, with the rest retrieved from reference TRBV3-1 and TRBJ1-1, is DTAVSQTPKYLVTQMGNDKSIKCEQNLGHDTMYWYKQDSKKFLKIMFSYNNKELIINETVPNRFSPKSPDKAHLNLHINSLELGDSAVYFCASSKPEFWGTEAFFGQGTRLTVV.

This clonotype was recorded many times. One end of the junction does not line up with germline, which may come from a read error. CDR3 loop: CASNLDLNSGSPSYNEQFF. CDR3 nucleotide sequence: TGTGCCAGCAACTTAGATCTGAATAGCGGGAGCCCATCCTACAATGAGCAGTTCTTC. This chain links TRBV11-2 with TRBJ2-1, with TRBD2 matching 9 bases. The CDR3 extends over 19 amino acids. Per the germline V gene, CDR1 is SGHAT and CDR2 is FQNNGV.

This clonotype was seen ten or more times. The J gene is TRBJ2-1, the V gene TRBV13; 7 nucleotides align to TRBD2. The V gene end was trimmed by 1 base and the J gene end by 8 bases; junction bases not matched to a gene: 32. The CDR3 contains 23 residues. Germline CDR1 reads PRHDT; CDR2 reads FYEKMQ (reference sequence). CDR3 loop: CASSLELPNGGNKIAGGSDEQFF. The CDR3 DNA is TGTGCCAGCAGCTTAGAACTCCCCAACGGGGGTAACAAAATAGCGGGCGGGTCCGATGAGCAGTTCTTC.

This clonotype was counted many times. The chain is built from TRBV15 and TRBJ2-7, with 7 bases lining up with TRBD2. V gave up 0 bases and J gave up 7 bases; unmatched junction bases: 9. The length of the CDR3 is 15 residues. CDR1 LNHNV and CDR2 YYDKDF come from the germline V gene (reference sequence). The CDR3 is CATSRDRASGGEQYF. Here the CDR3 DNA reads TGTGCCACCAGCAGAGATCGGGCTAGCGGTGGGGAGCAGTACTTC.